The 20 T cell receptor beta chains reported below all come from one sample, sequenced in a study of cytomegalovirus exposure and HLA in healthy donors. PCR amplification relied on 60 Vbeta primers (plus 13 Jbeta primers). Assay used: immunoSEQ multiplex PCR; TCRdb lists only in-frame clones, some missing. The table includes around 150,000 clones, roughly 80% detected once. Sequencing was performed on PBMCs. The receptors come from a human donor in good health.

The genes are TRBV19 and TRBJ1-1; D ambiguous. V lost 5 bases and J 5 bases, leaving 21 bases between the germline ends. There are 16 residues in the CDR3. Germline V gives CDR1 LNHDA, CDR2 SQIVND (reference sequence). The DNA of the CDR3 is TGTGCCAGTAGTCCGGGAGTTGTGGGATATGTGACTGAAGCTTTCTTT. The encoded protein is CASSPGVVGYVTEAFF.

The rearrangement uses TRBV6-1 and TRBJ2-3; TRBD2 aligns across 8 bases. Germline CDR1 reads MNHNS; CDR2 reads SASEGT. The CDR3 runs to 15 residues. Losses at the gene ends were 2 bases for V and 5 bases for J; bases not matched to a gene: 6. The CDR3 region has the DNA TGTGCCAGCAGTGAATACGCGGGGGGTGGAGATACGCAGTATTTT. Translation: CASSEYAGGGDTQYF.

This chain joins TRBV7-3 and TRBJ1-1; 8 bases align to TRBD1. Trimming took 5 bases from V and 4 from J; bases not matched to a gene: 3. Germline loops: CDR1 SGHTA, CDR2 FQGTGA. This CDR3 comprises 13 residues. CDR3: CASSPGQGTEAFF. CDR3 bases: TGTGCCAGCAGCCCCGGACAGGGCACTGAAGCTTTCTTT. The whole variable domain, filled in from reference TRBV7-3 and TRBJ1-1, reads GAGVSQTPSNKVTEKGKYVELRCDPISGHTALYWYRQSLGQGPEFLIYFQGTGAADDSGLPNDRFFAVRPEGSVSTLKIQRTERGDSAVYLCASSPGQGTEAFFGQGTRLTVV.

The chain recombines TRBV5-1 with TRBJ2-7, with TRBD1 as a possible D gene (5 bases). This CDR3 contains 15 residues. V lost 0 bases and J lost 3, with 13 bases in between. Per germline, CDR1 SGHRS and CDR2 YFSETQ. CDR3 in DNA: TGCGCCAGCAGCTTGGCGCAGGGTACGTACTACGAGCAGTACTTC. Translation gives CASSLAQGTYYEQYF.

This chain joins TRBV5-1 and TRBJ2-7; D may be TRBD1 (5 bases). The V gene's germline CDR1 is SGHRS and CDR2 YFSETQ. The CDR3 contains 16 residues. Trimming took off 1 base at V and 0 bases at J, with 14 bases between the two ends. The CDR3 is CASSLRGGATSYEQYF. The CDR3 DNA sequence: TGCGCCAGCAGCTTGAGGGGCGGCGCGACCTCCTACGAGCAGTACTTC.

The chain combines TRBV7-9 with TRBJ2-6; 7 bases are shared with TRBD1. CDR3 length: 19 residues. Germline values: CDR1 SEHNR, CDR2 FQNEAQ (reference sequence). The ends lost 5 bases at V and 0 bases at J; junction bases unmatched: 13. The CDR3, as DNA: TGTGCCAGCAGCGCCTTCACCGGGACAGTCAGCTCTGGGGCCAACGTCCTGACTTTC. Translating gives CASSAFTGTVSSGANVLTF.

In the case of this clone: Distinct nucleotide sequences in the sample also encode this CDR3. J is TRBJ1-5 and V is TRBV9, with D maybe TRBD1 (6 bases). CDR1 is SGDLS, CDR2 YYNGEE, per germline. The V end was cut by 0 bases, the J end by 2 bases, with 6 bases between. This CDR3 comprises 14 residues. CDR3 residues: CASSVGQGNQPQHF. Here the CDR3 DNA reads TGTGCCAGCAGCGTAGGACAGGGCAATCAGCCCCAGCATTTT.

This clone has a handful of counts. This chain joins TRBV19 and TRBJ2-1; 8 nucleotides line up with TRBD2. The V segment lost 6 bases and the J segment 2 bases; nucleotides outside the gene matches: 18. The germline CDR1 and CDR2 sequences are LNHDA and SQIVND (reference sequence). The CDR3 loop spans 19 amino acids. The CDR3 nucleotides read TGTGCCAGTAGCCCCTGGGTAGCGGGGTTTAGTGGCGCCTACAATGAGCAGTTCTTC. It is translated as CASSPWVAGFSGAYNEQFF.

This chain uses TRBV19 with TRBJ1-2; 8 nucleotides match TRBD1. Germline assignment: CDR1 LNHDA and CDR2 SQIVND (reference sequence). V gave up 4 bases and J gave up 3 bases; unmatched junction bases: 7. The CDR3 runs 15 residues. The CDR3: CASSTGQGLDYGYTF. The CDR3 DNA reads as TGTGCCAGTAGTACCGGACAGGGTTTGGACTATGGCTACACCTTC.

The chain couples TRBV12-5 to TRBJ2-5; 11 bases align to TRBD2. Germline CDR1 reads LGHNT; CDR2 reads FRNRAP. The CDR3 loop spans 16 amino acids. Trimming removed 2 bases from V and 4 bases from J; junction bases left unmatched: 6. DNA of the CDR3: TGTGCTAGTGGTTTGCTCCCTAGCGGGGGGCGAGAGACCCAGTACTTC. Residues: CASGLLPSGGRETQYF.

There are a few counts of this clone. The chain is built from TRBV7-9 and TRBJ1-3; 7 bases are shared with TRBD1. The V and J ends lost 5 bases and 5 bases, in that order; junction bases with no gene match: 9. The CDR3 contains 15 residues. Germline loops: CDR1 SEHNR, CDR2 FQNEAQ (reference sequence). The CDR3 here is CASSREGTARNTIYF. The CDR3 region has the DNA TGTGCCAGCAGCCGAGAGGGGACAGCACGAAACACCATATATTTT.

CDR3 nucleotides: TGTGCCAGCAGCCCGACTAGCGGGAGGCCCAGGGATACGCAGTATTTT. Amino acid sequence: CASSPTSGRPRDTQYF. The V and J genes are TRBV28 and TRBJ2-3; TRBD2 agrees at 13 bases. The CDR3 is made up of 16 amino acids. From germline, CDR1 is MDHEN and CDR2 SYDVKM. The ends lost 6 bases at V and 6 bases at J; junction bases unmatched: 9.

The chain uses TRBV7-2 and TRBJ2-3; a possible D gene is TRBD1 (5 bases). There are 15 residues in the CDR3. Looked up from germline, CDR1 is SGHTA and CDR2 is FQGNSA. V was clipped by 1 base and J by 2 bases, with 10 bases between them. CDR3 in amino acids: CASSLGGQLTDTQYF. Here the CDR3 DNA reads TGTGCCAGCAGCTTAGGGGGCCAACTCACAGATACGCAGTATTTT.

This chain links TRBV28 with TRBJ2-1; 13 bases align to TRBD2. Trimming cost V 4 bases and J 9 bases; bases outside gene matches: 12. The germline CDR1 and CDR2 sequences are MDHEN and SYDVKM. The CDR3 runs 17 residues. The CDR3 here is CASSSRATSGGLGEQFF. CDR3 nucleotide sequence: TGTGCCAGCAGTTCTCGCGCGACTAGCGGGGGGTTGGGTGAGCAGTTCTTC.

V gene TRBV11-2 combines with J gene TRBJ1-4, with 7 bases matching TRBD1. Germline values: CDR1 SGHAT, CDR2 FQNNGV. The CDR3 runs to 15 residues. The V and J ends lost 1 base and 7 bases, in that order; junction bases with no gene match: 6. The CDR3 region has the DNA TGTGCCAGCAGCTTAGGGGCAGGGGGAGCTGAAAAACTGTTTTTT. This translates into CASSLGAGGAEKLFF. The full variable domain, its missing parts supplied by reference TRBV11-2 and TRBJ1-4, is EAGVAQSPRYKIIEKRQSVAFWCNPISGHATLYWYQQILGQGPKLLIQFQNNGVVDDSQLPKDRFSAERLKGVDSTLKIQPAKLEDSAVYLCASSLGAGGAEKLFFGSGTQLSVL.

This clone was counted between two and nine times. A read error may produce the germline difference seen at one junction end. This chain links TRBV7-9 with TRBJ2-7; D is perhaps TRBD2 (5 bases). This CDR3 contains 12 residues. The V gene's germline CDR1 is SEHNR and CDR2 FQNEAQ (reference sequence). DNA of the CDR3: TGTTCCAGCAGCTACGGGGCCTACGAGCAGTACTTC. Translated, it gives CSSSYGAYEQYF.

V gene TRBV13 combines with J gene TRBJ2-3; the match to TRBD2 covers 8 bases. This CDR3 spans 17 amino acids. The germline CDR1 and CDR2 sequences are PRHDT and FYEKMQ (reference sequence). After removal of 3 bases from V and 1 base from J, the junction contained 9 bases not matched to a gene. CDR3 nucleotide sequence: TGTGCCAGCAGCTTTTTGGTCAGCGGGGGAGGCACAGATACGCAGTATTTT. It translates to CASSFLVSGGGTDTQYF.

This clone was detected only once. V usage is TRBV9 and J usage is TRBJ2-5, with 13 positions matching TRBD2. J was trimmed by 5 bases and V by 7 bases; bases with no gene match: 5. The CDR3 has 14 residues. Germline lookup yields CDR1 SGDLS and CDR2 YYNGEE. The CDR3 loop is CASSGTSGKETQYF. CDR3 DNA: TGTGCCAGCTCCGGGACTAGCGGGAAGGAGACCCAGTACTTC.

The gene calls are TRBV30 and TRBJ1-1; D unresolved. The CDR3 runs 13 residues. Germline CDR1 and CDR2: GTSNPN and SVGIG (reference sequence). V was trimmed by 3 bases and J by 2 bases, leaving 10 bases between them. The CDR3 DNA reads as TGTGCCTGGAGCCGGAGCTTTAACACTGAAGCTTTCTTT. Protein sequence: CAWSRSFNTEAFF.

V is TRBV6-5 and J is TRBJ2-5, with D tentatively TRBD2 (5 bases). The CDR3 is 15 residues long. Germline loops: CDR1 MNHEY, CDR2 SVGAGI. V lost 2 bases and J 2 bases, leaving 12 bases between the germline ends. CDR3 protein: CASSYDGLLQETQYF. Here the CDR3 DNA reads TGTGCCAGCAGTTACGACGGACTTCTACAAGAGACCCAGTACTTC.